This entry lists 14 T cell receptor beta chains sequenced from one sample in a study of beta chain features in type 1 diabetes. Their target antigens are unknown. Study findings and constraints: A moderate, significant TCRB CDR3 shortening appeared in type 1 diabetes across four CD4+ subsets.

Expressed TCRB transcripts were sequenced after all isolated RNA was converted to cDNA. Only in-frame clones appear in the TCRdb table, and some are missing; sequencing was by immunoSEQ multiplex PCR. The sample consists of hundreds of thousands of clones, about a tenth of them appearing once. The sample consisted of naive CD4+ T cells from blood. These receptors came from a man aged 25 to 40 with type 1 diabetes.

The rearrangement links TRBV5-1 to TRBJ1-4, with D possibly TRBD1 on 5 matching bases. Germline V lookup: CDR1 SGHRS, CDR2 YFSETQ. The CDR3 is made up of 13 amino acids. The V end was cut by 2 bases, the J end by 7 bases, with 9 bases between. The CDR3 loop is CASSFQGSEKLFF. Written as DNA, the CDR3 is TGCGCCAGCAGCTTTCAGGGCTCTGAAAAACTGTTTTTT. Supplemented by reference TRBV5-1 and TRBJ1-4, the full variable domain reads KAGVTQTPRYLIKTRGQQVTLSCSPISGHRSVSWYQQTPGQGLQFLFEYFSETQRNKGNFPGRFSGRQFSNSRSEMNVSTLELGDSALYLCASSFQGSEKLFFGSGTQLSVL.

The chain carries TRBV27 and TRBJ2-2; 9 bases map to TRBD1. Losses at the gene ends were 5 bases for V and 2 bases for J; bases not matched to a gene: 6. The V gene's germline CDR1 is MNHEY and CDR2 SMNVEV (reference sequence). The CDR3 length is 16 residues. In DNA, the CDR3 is TGTGCCAGCAGTCCGTGGACAGGGGTTAACACCGGGGAGCTGTTTTTT. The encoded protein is CASSPWTGVNTGELFF.

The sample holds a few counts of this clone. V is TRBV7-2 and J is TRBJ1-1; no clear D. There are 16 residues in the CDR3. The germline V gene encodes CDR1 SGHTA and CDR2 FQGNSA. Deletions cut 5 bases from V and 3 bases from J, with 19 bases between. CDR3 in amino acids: CASSVSGLRAYTEAFF. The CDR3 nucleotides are TGTGCCAGCAGCGTAAGCGGCCTGAGGGCTTACACTGAAGCTTTCTTT.

This chain's CDR3 is CASSQGQWEQYF. For the CDR3, the DNA is TGTGCCAGCAGCCAAGGGCAGTGGGAGCAGTACTTC. This chain joins TRBV14 and TRBJ2-7; D gene uncertain. Trimming took 1 base from V and 7 from J, leaving 8 bases between them. CDR3 length: 12 residues. Per germline, CDR1 SGHDN and CDR2 FVKESK.

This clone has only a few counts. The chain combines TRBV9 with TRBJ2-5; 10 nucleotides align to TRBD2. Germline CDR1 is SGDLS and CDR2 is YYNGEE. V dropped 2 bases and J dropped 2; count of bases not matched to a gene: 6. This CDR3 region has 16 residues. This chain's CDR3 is CASSVNSGGIQETQYF. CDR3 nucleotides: TGTGCCAGCAGCGTCAATAGCGGGGGGATTCAAGAGACCCAGTACTTC.

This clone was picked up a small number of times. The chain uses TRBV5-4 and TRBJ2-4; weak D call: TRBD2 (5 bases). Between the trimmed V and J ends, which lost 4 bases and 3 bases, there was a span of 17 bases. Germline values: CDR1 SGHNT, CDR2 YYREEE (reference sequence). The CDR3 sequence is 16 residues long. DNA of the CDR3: TGTGCCAGCAGCCAAGACGTCACAGCGGACAAAAACATTCAGTACTTC. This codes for CASSQDVTADKNIQYF.

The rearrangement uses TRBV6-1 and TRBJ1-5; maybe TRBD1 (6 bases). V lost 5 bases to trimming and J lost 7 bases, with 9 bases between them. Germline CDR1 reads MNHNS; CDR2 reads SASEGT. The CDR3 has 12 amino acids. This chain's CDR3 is CASSTGTQPQHF. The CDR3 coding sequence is TGTGCCAGCAGTACAGGGACCCAGCCCCAGCATTTT.

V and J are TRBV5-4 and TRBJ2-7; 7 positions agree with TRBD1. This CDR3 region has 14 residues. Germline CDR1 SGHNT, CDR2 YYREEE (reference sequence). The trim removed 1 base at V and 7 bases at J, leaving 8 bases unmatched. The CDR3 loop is CASSLKTGRKEQYF. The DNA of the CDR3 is TGTGCCAGCAGCTTGAAGACAGGGCGAAAAGAGCAGTACTTC.

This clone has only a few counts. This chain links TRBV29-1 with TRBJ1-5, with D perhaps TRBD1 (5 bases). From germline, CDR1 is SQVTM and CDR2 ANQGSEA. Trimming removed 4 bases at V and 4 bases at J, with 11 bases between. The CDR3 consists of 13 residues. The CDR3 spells CSVGPQGNQPQHF. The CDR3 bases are TGCAGCGTTGGACCCCAGGGTAATCAGCCCCAGCATTTT. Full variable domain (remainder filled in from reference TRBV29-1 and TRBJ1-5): SAVISQKPSRDICQRGTSLTIQCQVDSQVTMMFWYRQQPGQSLTLIATANQGSEATYESGFVIDKFPISRPNLTFSTLTVSNMSPEDSSIYLCSVGPQGNQPQHFGDGTRLSIL.

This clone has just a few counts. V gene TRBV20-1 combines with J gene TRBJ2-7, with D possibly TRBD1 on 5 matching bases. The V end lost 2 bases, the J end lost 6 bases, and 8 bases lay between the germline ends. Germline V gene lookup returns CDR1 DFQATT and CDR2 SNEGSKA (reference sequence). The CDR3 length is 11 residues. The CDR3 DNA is TGCAGTGCTAGACAGGGCGGCGAGCAGTACTTC. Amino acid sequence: CSARQGGEQYF.

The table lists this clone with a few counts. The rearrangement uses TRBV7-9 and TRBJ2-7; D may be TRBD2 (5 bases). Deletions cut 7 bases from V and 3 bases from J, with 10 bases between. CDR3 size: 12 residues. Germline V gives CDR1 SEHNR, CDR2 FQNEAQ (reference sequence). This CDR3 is CASNSRDYEQYF. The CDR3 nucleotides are TGTGCCAGCAACTCTCGGGACTACGAGCAGTACTTC.

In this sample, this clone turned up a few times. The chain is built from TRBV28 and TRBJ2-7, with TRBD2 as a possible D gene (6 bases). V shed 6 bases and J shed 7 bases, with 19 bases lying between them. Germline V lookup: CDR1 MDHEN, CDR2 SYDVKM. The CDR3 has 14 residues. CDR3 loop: CASSSGLLTGEQYF. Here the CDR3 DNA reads TGTGCCAGCAGCTCGGGACTCTTGACGGGGGAGCAGTACTTC.

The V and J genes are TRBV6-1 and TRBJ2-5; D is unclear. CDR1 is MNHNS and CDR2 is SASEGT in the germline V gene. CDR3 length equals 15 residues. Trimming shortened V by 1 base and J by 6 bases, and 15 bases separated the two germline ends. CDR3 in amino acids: CASSEGQDPWKTQYF. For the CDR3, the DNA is TGTGCCAGCAGTGAAGGCCAGGATCCCTGGAAGACCCAGTACTTC.

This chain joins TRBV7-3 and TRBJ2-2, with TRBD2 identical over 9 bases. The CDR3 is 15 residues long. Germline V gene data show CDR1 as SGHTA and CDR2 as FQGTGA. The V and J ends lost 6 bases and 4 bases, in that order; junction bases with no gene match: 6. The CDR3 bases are TGTGCCAGCAGTCCAGCGGGGGGTAGCACCGGGGAGCTGTTTTTT. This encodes CASSPAGGSTGELFF.